This T cell receptor (beta chain) was captured in a study of neoadjuvant anti-PD-1 for oral cavity cancer (dated by TCRdb to 2020 to 2022). Context from the whole study: Before curative-intent surgical resection, most patients were given three to four biweekly doses of nivolumab at 3 mg/kg. A fourth nivolumab dose was given around day 43 to patients without progression, and definitive surgical resection was performed in those patients on days 50-56. Responders were defined as patients with complete response, partial response or stable disease by RECIST 1.1; non-responders were defined as patients with progression. There were about a dozen patients in the parent correlative cohort, and the response rate was around 30%.

In regard to this clone: No antigen is known for it. It has no much larger one-base neighbor in the sample; base qualities were not kept.

The study at large found these results: Higher pretreatment blood TCRbeta clonality and lower post-treatment tumor TCRbeta clonality were correlated with higher pretreatment blood Treg/Th17 ratios. TCR analyses included only a few patients per response group, and the authors called for larger cohorts for validation. Within PBMCs, T cell clonality (Gini index) was significantly higher in non-responders than responders after neoadjuvant nivolumab.

Counted from cysteine to phenylalanine, this CDR3 has 16 amino acids. The sequence is cut down to CDR3 DNA, 48 bases in frame from base 1. Trimming accounts for 5 bases at V and 1 base at J, while the number of junction bases matched to no gene is 6. CDR1 and CDR2 were assigned from the germline V gene (reference sequence) as SEHNR and FQNEAQ. For deep sequencing of PBMC libraries, mostly about 450 ng of input genomic DNA was used, and six replicates were run per sample. TCRbeta libraries were prepared with the immunoSEQ hsTCRbeta kit according to the manufacturer's instructions. An Illumina NovaSeq 6000 S4 flow cell was used to sequence the final libraries, which had first been combined to 3 nM. The authors processed their data as follows. Raw data preprocessing and quality control were performed with the immunoSEQ Analyzer. The analysis was restricted to productive rearrangements, with each unique CDR3 amino acid sequence defining a clonotype. Repertoire clonality was estimated as the Gini-Simpson index, computed with the R package tcR. Student's t test was used to compare Gini indices, and Pearson correlation was used to assess associations with tumor size change. TCRdb took over this immuneACCESS table, retaining in-frame rearrangements with V and J assigned. Such tables are incomplete; in checked studies, under half of the missing clones stem from an unresolved V gene, and the remainder is unexplained. The D gene and trimming were derived from the DNA, and the V and J assignments and clone size from that table. This sample holds around 18,000 clones; roughly 69% were observed only once. Over 2% of the sample belongs to the ten largest clones.

This sample's time point label indicates: before neoadjuvant nivolumab. Patients were newly diagnosed with stage II-IVA oral cavity squamous cell carcinoma and had received no prior systemic or radiation treatment. Everyone in the cohort had locally advanced, HPV-negative oral cavity squamous cell carcinoma. Peripheral blood mononuclear cells were analyzed directly and were not maintained or expanded in culture. The samples were obtained from a longitudinal correlative study of a single-arm phase II trial testing neoadjuvant nivolumab in oral cavity squamous cell carcinoma. Subject-matched pre- and post-treatment PBMCs and tumors from three responders and three non-responders underwent genomic DNA-based TCRbeta sequencing. Peripheral blood mononuclear cells were collected once before nivolumab treatment and again after treatment, at the time of surgery. The Maxwell RSC DNA from Cells kit was used to extract genomic DNA from PBMCs.

The sequencing used PBMCs, collected before nivolumab (anti-PD-1) treatment. This chain is built from TRBV7-9 and TRBJ2-7; 12 bases in the junction line up with TRBD2. This TCR was sampled from a person between 40 and 85 years old with oral cavity squamous cell carcinoma. The CDR3 in this case is CASSRTSGTLSYEQYF. The nucleotide sequence reads TGTGCCAGCAGCCGGACTAGCGGGACCCTTTCCTACGAGCAGTACTTC.